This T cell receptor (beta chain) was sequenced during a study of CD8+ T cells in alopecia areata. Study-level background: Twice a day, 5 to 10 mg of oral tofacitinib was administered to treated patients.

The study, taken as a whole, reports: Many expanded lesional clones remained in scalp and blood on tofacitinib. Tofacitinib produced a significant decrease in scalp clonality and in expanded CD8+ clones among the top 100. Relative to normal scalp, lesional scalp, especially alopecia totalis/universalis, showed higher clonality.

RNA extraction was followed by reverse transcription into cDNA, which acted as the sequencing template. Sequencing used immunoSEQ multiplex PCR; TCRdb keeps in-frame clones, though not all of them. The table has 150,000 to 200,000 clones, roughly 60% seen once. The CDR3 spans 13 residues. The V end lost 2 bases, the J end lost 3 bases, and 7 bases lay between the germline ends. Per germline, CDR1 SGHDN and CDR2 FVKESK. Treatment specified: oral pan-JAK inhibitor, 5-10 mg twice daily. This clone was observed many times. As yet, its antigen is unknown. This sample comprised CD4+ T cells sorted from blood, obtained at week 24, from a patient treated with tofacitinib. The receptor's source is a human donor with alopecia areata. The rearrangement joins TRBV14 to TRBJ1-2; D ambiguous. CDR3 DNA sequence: TGTGCCAGCAGCCAATTGGCAGACTATGGCTACACCTTC. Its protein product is CASSQLADYGYTF.